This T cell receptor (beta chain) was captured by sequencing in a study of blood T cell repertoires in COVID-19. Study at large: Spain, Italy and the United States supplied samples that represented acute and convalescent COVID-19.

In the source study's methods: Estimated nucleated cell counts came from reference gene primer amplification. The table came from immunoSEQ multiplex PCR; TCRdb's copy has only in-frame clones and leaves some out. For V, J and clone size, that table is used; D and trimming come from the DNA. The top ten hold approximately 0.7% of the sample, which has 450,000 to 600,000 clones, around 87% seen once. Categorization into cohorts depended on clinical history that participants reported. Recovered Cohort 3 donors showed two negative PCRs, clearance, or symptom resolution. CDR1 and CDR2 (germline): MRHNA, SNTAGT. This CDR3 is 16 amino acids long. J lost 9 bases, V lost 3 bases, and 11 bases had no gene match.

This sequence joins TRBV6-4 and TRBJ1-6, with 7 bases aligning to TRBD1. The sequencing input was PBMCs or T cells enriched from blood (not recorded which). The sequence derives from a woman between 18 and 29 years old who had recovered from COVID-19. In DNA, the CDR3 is TGTGCCAGCAGTGAATCCTCCGGGACAGTAACTTCACCCCTCCACTTT. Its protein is CASSESSGTVTSPLHF.